This T cell receptor (beta chain) was obtained from a study of cytomegalovirus exposure and HLA in healthy donors. Study summary: The platform used for the 120 or so validation repertoires matched that of the approximately 670 first-cohort repertoires, a later analysis reported. Findings of the study overall: The authors confirmed in vitro that three CMV-associated chains were specific for CMV antigens. Rare sequences made up most TCRs, while some public TCRs were found in many donors.

Concerning this clone: Antigen: not known.

The ends were cut back, 5 bases at V and 7 bases at J, with 24 bases in the middle. From germline, CDR1 is SGHVS and CDR2 FQNEAQ. The length of the CDR3 is 18 residues. The donors were in the 120-subject validation cohort, distinct from the approximately 670-subject first cohort. Profiled with immunoSEQ multiplex PCR; TCRdb holds only in-frame clones, not every one. Among roughly 330,000 clones listed, about 90% were seen once. This TCR was recovered from a woman younger than 45 in good health and CMV-seropositive. The gene calls are TRBV7-8 and TRBJ1-6, with D possibly matching TRBD1 (5 bases). What was sequenced was PBMCs. CDR3 amino acids: CASSQRSRETVGNSPLHF. CDR3 in DNA: TGTGCCAGCAGCCAAAGAAGCAGGGAGACGGTAGGAAATTCACCCCTCCACTTT.